This T cell receptor (beta chain) was sequenced in a study of TIL therapy for anti-PD-1-resistant metastatic lung cancer. The immunoSEQ assay was v3. The repertoire was sequenced with immunoSEQ multiplex PCR; TCRdb's copy has only in-frame clones and lacks some. In the table there are some 60,000 clones, 55% to 70% of which are singletons. Sample time point: pre-treatment sample, taken before nivolumab and TIL therapy. This clone was observed a handful of times. Its specificity is not known. Whole-study findings and limits: This highly selected cohort may not generalize to typical lung cancer patients. The baseline peripheral repertoire was partially replaced by infused TIL clonotypes that later decayed.

The source material was blood, sampled at baseline. This clonotype was sampled from a person aged 25 to 80 with non-small cell lung cancer.

CDR3 sequence: CASSPGVLLHF. DNA for the CDR3: TGTGCCAGCTCACCAGGAGTCCTCCTCCACTTT. V and J are TRBV18 and TRBJ1-6, with D uncertain. The V end was cut by 2 bases, the J end by 15 bases, with 8 bases between. Germline lookup yields CDR1 KGHSH and CDR2 LQKENI. The CDR3 consists of 11 residues.